These T cell receptor beta chains were read from a single sample in a study of beta chain features in type 1 diabetes. Clones were sequenced by immunoSEQ multiplex PCR, and TCRdb holds only the in-frame ones, with some missing. The sample comprises about 150,000 clones, roughly 9% of which are singletons, and less than 3% rests with the top ten. The sample was central memory CD4+ T cells from blood. All receptors derive from a young woman in good health. CDR3s include the opening cysteine and the closing phenylalanine or tryptophan. Each record gives: clone size, V gene, CDR3 length, D gene, J gene, CDR3 DNA, CDR3 protein. D genes are given only for firm matches. The listing skips clone size in some rows; elsewhere it reads once, few, many or a size class.

>many|TRBV7-2|15|TRBD2|TRBJ2-1
TGTGCCAGCAGCTTAGCCTGGCGGGGGGGCAATGAGCAGTTCTTC
CASSLAWRGGNEQFF
>few|TRBV10-3|14|TRBD1|TRBJ1-6
TGTGCCATCAGGGCGGGACAGGGAACTTCACCCCTCCACTTT
CAIRAGQGTSPLHF
>once|TRBV30|16|NA|TRBJ2-3
TGTGCCTGGACGCTCTCTCAGTTCTCTAGCACAGATACGCAGTATTTT
CAWTLSQFSSTDTQYF
>NA|TRBV1|17|NA|TRBJ2-3
TGCACCAGCAGCCAAGATCGGAGTTTAGAGACGCCAGATACGCAGTATTTT
CTSSQDRSLETPDTQYF
>NA|TRBV19|17|TRBD2|TRBJ2-1
TGTGCCAGTAGTATAGATTTAGCGGGAGGGCCAATCAATGAGCAGTTCTTC
CASSIDLAGGPINEQFF
>few|TRBV7-9|14|TRBD2|TRBJ2-3
TGTGCCAGCAGTGGCGGGGGGGCCGGAGATACGCAGTATTTT
CASSGGGAGDTQYF
>NA|TRBV7-6|15|NA|TRBJ1-3
TGTGCCAGCAGCTTACAACAGGCCTCTGGAAACACCATATATTTT
CASSLQQASGNTIYF
>few|TRBV7-8|15|NA|TRBJ1-5
TGTGCCAGCAGCCCAGCAAGTGGGCGGGATCAGCCCCAGCATTTT
CASSPASGRDQPQHF
>NA|TRBV4-2|14|NA|TRBJ2-6
TGTGCCAGCAGCCCGCGGGACGGCGTGGACGTCCTGACTTTC
CASSPRDGVDVLTF
>NA|TRBV5-8|15|NA|TRBJ2-3
TGTGCCAGCAGCTTGGTAGGACAGAGCACAGATACGCAGTATTTT
CASSLVGQSTDTQYF
>NA|TRBV7-8|18|NA|TRBJ2-1
TGTGCCAGCAGCCCCGTGCGAGGAGCGCCTAGCTCCTACAATGAGCAGTTCTTC
CASSPVRGAPSSYNEQFF
>NA|TRBV11-2|13|TRBD2|TRBJ2-7
TGTGCCAGCAGCTCCCTACTAGCGAACGAGCAGTACTTC
CASSSLLANEQYF
>NA|TRBV27|14|NA|TRBJ1-6
TGTGCCAGCAGCCCTGAGGGTCCCTGGTCACCCCTCCACTTT
CASSPEGPWSPLHF
>NA|TRBV7-9|14|TRBD1|TRBJ1-6
TGTGCCAGCAGCTCGGGACAGGGACAATCACCCCTCCACTTT
CASSSGQGQSPLHF
>NA|TRBV18|15|NA|TRBJ2-7
TGTGCCAGCTCACCAGGGGCCTTAGGGACCTACGAGCAGTACTTC
CASSPGALGTYEQYF
>NA|TRBV7-9|15|NA|TRBJ1-1
TGTGCCAGCAGCTTAAACTCCGGGGGTGGGACTGAAGCTTTCTTT
CASSLNSGGGTEAFF
>few|TRBV29-1|13|NA|TRBJ1-2
TGCAGCGTTGAAATTGAGGGATCAGGCGGCTACACCTTC
CSVEIEGSGGYTF
>NA|TRBV19|15|TRBD2|TRBJ2-7
TGTGCCAGTAGTATAGATCACGGGGGGACCTACGAGCAGTACTTC
CASSIDHGGTYEQYF
>NA|TRBV5-6|15|NA|TRBJ1-1
TGTGCCAGCAGTGACATAGGCAGGGGAGGGACTGAAGCTTTCTTT
CASSDIGRGGTEAFF
>NA|TRBV29-1|13|TRBD1|TRBJ1-1
TGCAGCGTTCGACAGGGGGCTCTCACTGAAGCTTTCTTT
CSVRQGALTEAFF
>NA|TRBV7-9|14|NA|TRBJ1-1
TGTGCCAGCAGCTTCGGCAATGCGGAGACTGAAGCTTTCTTT
CASSFGNAETEAFF
>few|TRBV5-4|15|TRBD1|TRBJ1-1
TGTGCCAGCAGCCCGGGCAGGGGGCGCGACACTGAAGCTTTCTTT
CASSPGRGRDTEAFF
>few|TRBV11-2|16|TRBD2|TRBJ2-1
TGTGCCAGCAGCCACTACGCCGGGACTAGCTCCGATGAGCAGTTCTTC
CASSHYAGTSSDEQFF
>few|TRBV7-9|13|NA|TRBJ2-1
TGTGCCAGCAGCCCAAAGGCCCGGGTCCAGCAGTTCTTC
CASSPKARVQQFF
>few|TRBV18|13|NA|TRBJ2-7
TGTGCCAGCTCACAGAGTAAAAACTACGAGCAGTACTTC
CASSQSKNYEQYF
>few|TRBV18|15|NA|TRBJ1-1
TGTGCCAGCTCGGCCCGCGGCGGGACGAACACTGAAGCTTTCTTT
CASSARGGTNTEAFF
>NA|TRBV30|13|NA|TRBJ2-2
TGTGCCTGGAGTGTAAAATATCCCGGGGAGCTGTTTTTT
CAWSVKYPGELFF
>NA|TRBV5-1|13|NA|TRBJ1-1
TGCGCCAGCAGCTTGGGTCCGGGGGGGGAAGCTTTCTTT
CASSLGPGGEAFF
>NA|TRBV27|13|NA|TRBJ1-1
TGTGCCAGTCGTCTGGGGGGGCACACTGAAGCTTTCTTT
CASRLGGHTEAFF
>NA|TRBV5-4|13|NA|TRBJ1-2
TGTGCCAGCAGCTTGGGACAGACCTATGGCTACACCTTC
CASSLGQTYGYTF
>few|TRBV7-2|15|NA|TRBJ2-7
TGTGCCAGCCTATCTCGGAGCGAGAGAACATCCGAGCAGTACTTC
CASLSRSERTSEQYF
>few|TRBV4-1|16|TRBD1|TRBJ1-2
TGCGCCAGCAGCCAAGGAATTGACAGGGGGCCCTATGGCTACACCTTC
CASSQGIDRGPYGYTF
>NA|TRBV30|14|NA|TRBJ1-4
TGTGCCTGGAGTGTCTGGACAGATACTGAAAAACTGTTTTTT
CAWSVWTDTEKLFF
>NA|TRBV6-5|15|TRBD2|TRBJ2-7
TGTGCCAGCAGTTATCGCGGGGGGCGCTCCGACGAGCAGTACTTC
CASSYRGGRSDEQYF
>few|TRBV7-8|13|NA|TRBJ1-4
TGTGCCAGCAGTTTCATGGCAGGCGAAAAACTGTTTTTT
CASSFMAGEKLFF
>NA|TRBV2|13|NA|TRBJ1-4
TGTGCCAGCAGAGAGTCCCGAGAGGAAAAACTGTTTTTT
CASRESREEKLFF
>NA|TRBV13|15|TRBD1|TRBJ2-7
TGTGCCAGCAGCCCCAAGGACAGGCACTCCTACGAGCAGTACTTC
CASSPKDRHSYEQYF
>NA|TRBV4-1|16|TRBD1|TRBJ1-2
TGCGCCAGCAGCCAAGTGGGACAGGGTCAGAACTATGGCTACACCTTC
CASSQVGQGQNYGYTF
>NA|TRBV25-1|13|TRBD1|TRBJ2-1
TGTGCCAGCAGTGAACAAACAGGGGGTGAGCAGTTCTTC
CASSEQTGGEQFF
>NA|TRBV19|18|TRBD1|TRBJ2-1
TGTGCCAGTAGCCTCATTACCGGACGGACAGGGGGCATCGATGAGCAGTTCTTC
CASSLITGRTGGIDEQFF
>NA|TRBV7-3|14|NA|TRBJ1-6
TGTGCCAGCAGTGTAGGGGTTTATAATTCACCCCTCCACTTT
CASSVGVYNSPLHF
>many|TRBV13|11|NA|TRBJ2-5
TGTGCCAGCAGCTGGGCAGAGACCCAGTACTTC
CASSWAETQYF
>few|TRBV4-2|16|TRBD2|TRBJ2-1
TGTGCCAGCAGCCAAGAGGGGACTAGCACTTACAATGAGCAGTTCTTC
CASSQEGTSTYNEQFF
>NA|TRBV15|13|TRBD1|TRBJ1-4
TGTGCCACCAGTAAGGACAGGGGTCAGAAACTGTTTTTT
CATSKDRGQKLFF
>few|TRBV7-9|16|TRBD1|TRBJ2-2
TGTGCCAGCAGCGCCTACAGGGGGCCGGTCACCGGGGAGCTGTTTTTT
CASSAYRGPVTGELFF
>few|TRBV7-2|14|NA|TRBJ1-6
TGTGCCAGCAGCTTAGGAGGATTTAATTCACCCCTCCACTTT
CASSLGGFNSPLHF